Reported below is one T cell receptor (beta chain). The sample is drawn from a study of T cells in Graves' hyperthyroidism and ophthalmopathy. The germline CDR1 and CDR2 sequences are MGHDK and SYGVNS. The CDR3 sequence is 16 residues long. Trimming removed 3 bases from V and 0 bases from J, with 14 bases in between. Amplification of TCR beta CDR3 regions used RNA as the template. Initially, a first-round RT-PCR of the TCR CDR3 employed the HTBI primer set. TCRdb ran MiXCR on the multiplex PCR reads and lists one entry per CDR3 protein. In the table there are 550,000 to 850,000 distinct CDR3 sequences, approximately 19% of which are singletons.

The sequencing input was blood. This chain links TRBV25-1 with TRBJ1-1, with D uncertain. The clonotype was recovered from a woman between 50 and 59 years old with Graves' hyperthyroidism that later progressed to Graves' ophthalmopathy. The CDR3 loop reads CASSDPPGDMNTEAFF. The CDR3 DNA reads TGTGCCAGCAGTGACCCACCGGGAGACATGAACACTGAAGCTTTCTTT. The whole variable domain, filled in from reference TRBV25-1 and TRBJ1-1, reads EADIYQTPRYLVIGTGKKITLECSQTMGHDKMYWYQQDPGMELHLIHYSYGVNSTEKGDLSSESTVSRIRTEHFPLTLESARPSHTSQYLCASSDPPGDMNTEAFFGQGTRLTVV.